The entry that follows covers one T cell receptor (beta chain) sequence. Its antigen remains unknown. The sample comes from a study of T-cell reconstitution after alpha-beta-depleted transplantation in children. The CDR3 length is 15 residues. V shed 5 bases and J shed 5 bases, with 17 bases lying between them. Per germline, CDR1 MNHEY and CDR2 SMNVEV (reference sequence). This sample's TCRbeta library carried unique molecular identifier barcodes. From the PCR reads, TCRdb called clonotypes with MiXCR, one entry per CDR3 protein. The repertoire includes 900,000 or so distinct CDR3 sequences, about 16% of them detected once, and just under 5% sits in the top ten. Study-wide points: Fresh T-cell production supplied most of the T-cell counts and diversity seen one year after transplant.

The clonotype comes from a male patient younger than 18 who had a stem cell transplant for acute lymphoblastic leukemia, so the T cells may come from the graft donor. The chain joins TRBV27 to TRBJ2-3; D is undetermined. This sample comprised PBMCs, mostly from graft donor cells, obtained 360 days after TCRalphabeta/CD19-depleted stem cell transplant. CDR3 bases: TGTGCCAGCAGTCTGCTGTCTAAGGGCGGAGATACGCAGTATTTT. The encoded protein is CASSLLSKGGDTQYF.